This T cell receptor beta chain was sequenced in a study of cytomegalovirus exposure and HLA in healthy donors. Healthy bone marrow donors made up the cohort. PCR was performed using 60 Vbeta and 13 Jbeta primers. Generated by immunoSEQ multiplex PCR, the TCRdb table keeps only in-frame clones and is missing some. The sample holds approximately 100,000 clones, 77% seen once. Trimming left V 2 bases short and J 3 bases short, with 11 bases between. Germline CDR1 and CDR2: MGHRA and YSYEKL. The CDR3 loop spans 14 amino acids. General study points: Analyzed later, association rates of TCRs varied across HLA loci, with DRB1 most and HLA-C fewest. Rare TCR sequences dominated, though some public TCRs recurred in many donors. Analyses of presence/absence relied on an assumption of roughly uniform sequencing depth across donors.

Turning to this clone: Its specificity is unknown.

Sample: PBMCs. The genes are TRBV4-1 and TRBJ2-7, with D hard to call. This receptor was identified in a woman between 40 and 55 years old in good health and CMV-seronegative. The CDR3 bases are TGCGCCAGCAGCCAACCAGGTCGCGACTACGAGCAGTACTTC. Amino acids: CASSQPGRDYEQYF.